A single sample gave rise to the 13 T cell receptor beta chains below, sequenced in a study of regulatory T cells in long-lasting Graves disease. Time point specified: persistent/refractory GD, antithyroid drugs over 5 years with positive TRAb. The TCR library was made from RNA extracted from PBMCs. The authors built TCR beta libraries using iRepertoire HTBI primers and Arm-PCR of CDR3 regions. TCRdb used MiXCR to reprocess the multiplex PCR reads, holding one entry per CDR3 protein. Of around 460,000 distinct CDR3 sequences in the sample, under 25% were seen once. Sample: peripheral blood mononuclear cells (PBMCs), taken when the disease was refractory, from a patient treated with antithyroid drugs. The receptors come from a female donor with Graves disease.

The chain couples TRBV20-1 to TRBJ2-7, with 14 bases aligning to TRBD2. With V trimmed by 1 base and J by 2 bases, 10 bases remained unmatched. This CDR3 region has 18 residues. Germline V gene sequence: CDR1 DFQATT, CDR2 SNEGSKA (reference sequence). The CDR3 protein is CSARGGLAGASLPYEQYF. In DNA form, the CDR3 reads TGCAGTGCTAGAGGGGGACTAGCGGGGGCTTCCCTCCCCTACGAGCAGTACTTC.

The V and J genes are TRBV18 and TRBJ1-1; D is uncertain. The V gene's germline CDR1 is KGHSH and CDR2 LQKENI. The CDR3 totals 14 residues. The ends were cut back, 0 bases at V and 2 bases at J, with 7 bases in the middle. For the CDR3, the DNA is TGTGCCAGCTCACCACCTGAGGGTAACACTGAAGCTTTCTTT. This codes for CASSPPEGNTEAFF.

This clonotype was counted a few times. CDR3 in DNA: TGTGCCAGCAGCCAAGATGTCGCGGCATCAGGGTATCTCTTGAACGAGCAGTACTTC. Its translation: CASSQDVAASGYLLNEQYF. J is TRBJ2-7 and V is TRBV14; a possible D gene is TRBD1 (5 bases). Germline assignment: CDR1 SGHDN and CDR2 FVKESK. The V end lost 0 bases, the J end lost 5 bases, and 26 bases lay between the germline ends. This CDR3 has 19 amino acids.

The sample holds a few counts of this clonotype. This chain connects TRBV18 to TRBJ2-1, with D maybe TRBD2 (6 bases). CDR1 and CDR2 (germline): KGHSH, LQKENI. This CDR3 has 12 residues. The V gene lost 3 bases and the J gene lost 8 bases, with 8 bases spanning the gap. Written as DNA, the CDR3 is TGTGCCAGCTCACCTGGGGGGTATGAGCAGTTCTTC. This sequence encodes CASSPGGYEQFF.

This clonotype was observed many times. CDR3 sequence reads: CASREQGDYGYTF. The CDR3 DNA follows: TGTGCCAGCAGAGAACAGGGCGACTATGGCTACACCTTC. The rearrangement links TRBV2 to TRBJ1-2, with a weak D call TRBD1 (6 bases). Trimming took off 6 bases at V and 3 bases at J, with 11 bases between the two ends. The CDR3 is 13 residues long. Germline CDR1 and CDR2: SNHLY and FYNNEI.

This clonotype appeared a few times. The gene calls are TRBV5-6 and TRBJ2-7, with 8 bases fitting TRBD1. Germline V gives CDR1 SGHDT, CDR2 YYEEEE. Trimming removed 4 bases from V and 2 bases from J; junction bases left unmatched: 8. The CDR3 runs 15 residues. This chain's CDR3 is CASSDRTGPPYEQYF. CDR3 coding DNA: TGTGCCAGCAGCGACCGGACAGGGCCTCCCTACGAGCAGTACTTC.

This clonotype was counted many times. The V and J genes are TRBV29-1 and TRBJ2-7; D uncertain. Deletions cut 3 bases from V and 3 bases from J, with 9 bases between. This CDR3 is 12 amino acids long. The germline gives CDR1 SQVTM, CDR2 ANQGSEA. The CDR3 loop reads CSVEARGYEQYF. CDR3 sequence (DNA): TGCAGCGTTGAGGCCAGAGGCTACGAGCAGTACTTC.

This clonotype was seen at least ten times. The chain uses TRBV18 and TRBJ1-4, with D unclear. Germline loops: CDR1 KGHSH, CDR2 LQKENI. The CDR3 is 11 amino acids. The V end was cut by 3 bases, the J end by 8 bases, with 4 bases between. The CDR3 DNA reads TGTGCCAGCTCACCTAGGGAAAAACTGTTTTTT. It translates to CASSPREKLFF.

CDR3 residues: CASSLEGTSGNTGELFF. The CDR3 DNA sequence: TGTGCCAGCAGCCTCGAGGGGACTAGCGGGAACACCGGGGAGCTGTTTTTT. This chain uses TRBV28 with TRBJ2-2; TRBD2 matches at 11 bases. The CDR3 runs to 17 residues. Germline CDR1 MDHEN, CDR2 SYDVKM. After removal of 6 bases from V and 1 base from J, the junction contained 7 bases not matched to a gene.

This chain joins TRBV7-9 and TRBJ2-5, with TRBD2 identical over 10 bases. This CDR3 contains 17 residues. Losses at the gene ends were 4 bases for V and 5 bases for J; bases not matched to a gene: 13. The germline V gene has CDR1 SEHNR and CDR2 FQNEAQ (reference sequence). CDR3 residues: CASSSPRLAGDRETQYF. CDR3 nucleotides: TGTGCCAGCAGCTCCCCGAGGCTAGCGGGAGATCGGGAGACCCAGTACTTC.

This clonotype was detected many times. The J gene is TRBJ1-1, the V gene TRBV30, with D possibly matching TRBD1 (6 bases). Germline V gene data show CDR1 as GTSNPN and CDR2 as SVGIG (reference sequence). V lost 0 bases and J lost 4, with 12 bases in between. The CDR3 covers 14 residues. DNA of the CDR3: TGTGCCTGGAGTGTACCGGGGGGCGGCACTGAAGCTTTCTTT. Its translation is CAWSVPGGGTEAFF.

The chain employs TRBV19 and TRBJ2-2, with D tentatively TRBD1 (5 bases). The CDR3 extends over 16 amino acids. Germline CDR1 is LNHDA and CDR2 is SQIVND (reference sequence). Trimming took off 5 bases at V and 0 bases at J, with 13 bases between the two ends. CDR3 sequence reads: CASSAPGIANTGELFF. The CDR3 bases are TGTGCCAGTAGTGCCCCAGGGATAGCGAACACCGGGGAGCTGTTTTTT.

Turning to this clonotype: A much larger clone sits a single nucleotide away, making a read error possible. This sequence joins TRBV14 and TRBJ2-6; D might be TRBD1 (6 bases). Germline V CDR1 and CDR2: SGHDN, FVKESK. The CDR3 runs to 16 residues. The ends were cut back, 4 bases at V and 0 bases at J, with 10 bases in the middle. The CDR3 sequence is CASSRDKISGANVLTF. CDR3 bases: TGTGCCAGCAGCCGGGACAAGATCTCTGGGGCCAACGTCCTGACTTTC.